A selection of T cell receptor beta chains follows, all from one sample in a study of response to subunit inactivated influenza vaccine. TCRdb analysed the RT-PCR reads with MiXCR anew, one entry per CDR3 protein. The profile shows 630,000 or so distinct CDR3 sequences, about a sixth of them singletons. The source material was PBMCs from blood, sampled 12 days after vaccination. All receptors come from a man aged 50-59 years who received an inactivated influenza vaccine. CDR3s include the opening cysteine and the closing phenylalanine or tryptophan. A D gene is named only where the DNA matches it firmly. Size tells how often a clone was seen (once, few, many) or the class of an expanded clone, and some rows leave it out.

TRBJ2-3 TRBV20-1 many . TGCAGTGCTCATACCCCCCCAGATACGCAGTATTTT CSAHTPPDTQYF
TRBJ2-2 TRBV7-9 many . TGTGCCAGCAGCCCATTGGACAGATCTCACACCGGGGAGCTGTTTTTT CASSPLDRSHTGELFF
TRBJ2-3 TRBV27 few . TGTGCCAGCACCATCGGGGGTGCGGGAGATACGCAGTATTTT CASTIGGAGDTQYF
TRBJ2-1 TRBV5-1 . . TGCGCCAGCAGCTTGCCCGGGGTCACCTACAATGAGCAGTTCTTC CASSLPGVTYNEQFF
TRBJ1-4 TRBV30 few . TGTGCCTGGAGTCTCCCTTGGGGGGAAAAACTGTTTTTT CAWSLPWGEKLFF
TRBJ2-7 TRBV5-5 few . TGTGCCAGCAGCTTGCAGCAGGGGATTGGAACCTACGAGCAGTACTTC CASSLQQGIGTYEQYF
TRBJ2-1 TRBV28 . . TGTGCCAGCAGTTTAAATCCCCTCGACATGGCGCGGTACAATGAGCAGTTCTTC CASSLNPLDMARYNEQFF
TRBJ1-6 TRBV20-1 . . TGCAGTGATCCCCTGACAAGGACGGGGTGCTATTCACCCCTCCACTTT CSDPLTRTGCYSPLHF
TRBJ2-1 TRBV24-1 . . TGTGCCACCAGTGTCCGCGGGGGCTCCTCCTACAATGAGCAGTTCTTC CATSVRGGSSYNEQFF
TRBJ2-3 TRBV2 few TRBD2 TGTGCCAGCACCAGGACTAGCGGGTTCGCAGATACGCAGTATTTT CASTRTSGFADTQYF
TRBJ2-2 TRBV12-3/TRBV12-4 many . TGTGCCAGCAGTTTTTTAGCCGCCGGGGAGCTGTTTTTT CASSFLAAGELFF
TRBJ2-3 TRBV7-2 few . TGTGCCAGCAGCTCGACCGGGGGGCTGAATACGCAGTATTTT CASSSTGGLNTQYF
TRBJ2-5 TRBV30 . . TGTGCCTGGAAAGTCTCGGGGCGTTTCAGGACCCAGTACTTC CAWKVSGRFRTQYF
TRBJ1-6 TRBV20-1 . . TGCAGTGCTAGGTTGGGGAATTCACCCCTCCACTTT CSARLGNSPLHF
TRBJ2-4 TRBV20-1 . . TGCAGTGCTAGCCACGCCGGCGCGGCCAAAAACATTCAGTACTTC CSASHAGAAKNIQYF
TRBJ2-1 TRBV18 many TRBD1 TGTGCCAGCTGGCGACAGGGGGTCGACAATGAGCAGTTCTTC CASWRQGVDNEQFF
TRBJ1-5 TRBV12-3/TRBV12-4 . . . CASSSSGQGNQPQHF
TRBJ2-1 TRBV20-1 . TRBD2 TGCAGTGCTAGCATCGACCAAAGCGGGAGTAAGTTCTTC CSASIDQSGSKFF
TRBJ1-1 TRBV20-1 . . TGCAGTGCTAGGACCGGGAATTTTAACACTGAAGCTTTCTTT CSARTGNFNTEAFF
TRBJ1-1 TRBV12-3/TRBV12-4 . . TGTGCCAGCAGTTTAGATCCCCGACAAGGGGCTGAAGCTTTCTTT CASSLDPRQGAEAFF
TRBJ2-7 TRBV7-2 few . TGTGCCAGCAGCTTAGTGTCAAGGGCCCCGCACGAGCAGTACTTC CASSLVSRAPHEQYF
TRBJ1-1 TRBV7-9 few TRBD1 TGTGCCAGCAGCTTGTCAGCAGGGGGAGGCACTGAAGCTTTCTTT CASSLSAGGGTEAFF